A selection of T cell receptor beta chains follows, all from one sample in a study of blood T cells in healthy people across ages. Using its own MiXCR run on the 5' RACE reads, TCRdb lists one record per CDR3 protein. This sample carries approximately 850,000 distinct CDR3 sequences, about three fifths of them seen once, and the ten largest clones take around 20%. Sequencing input: blood. These receptors all stem from a young man in good health. Each CDR3 is given with its conserved first and last residue. Size values are once, few and many counts, or a class for expanded clones, and some rows have none.

clone size,V gene,J gene,CDR3 protein
NA,TRBV20-1,TRBJ2-5,CSARDWARVGEQYF
few,TRBV20-1,TRBJ2-6,CSAPGANVLTF
NA,TRBV7-2,NA,CASSLRVGGQGGLSKTQYF
NA,TRBV30,TRBJ2-1,CAWSRPAGTRDRFF
NA,TRBV4-2,NA,CASSQAPPYEQYF
NA,TRBV20-1,TRBJ2-5,CSARSGVQYF
few,TRBV7-2,TRBJ2-7,CASSVVRGYEQYF
NA,TRBV20-1,TRBJ2-7,CSANLAPYEQYF
NA,TRBV12-3/TRBV12-4,TRBJ2-5,CASSLTQTQYF
few,TRBV7-2,TRBJ2-5,CASSFLASGVVGETQYF
NA,TRBV12-3/TRBV12-4,TRBJ1-5,CASSGWFNQPQHF
few,TRBV20-1,TRBJ2-7,CSARDWQGAYYEQYF
NA,TRBV6-1,TRBJ1-1,CASRGETAQAFF
NA,TRBV5-6,TRBJ2-7,CASSSGGGWIYYEQYF
few,TRBV5-1,TRBJ2-5,CASVDGLQETQYF